The subject of this entry is one T cell receptor beta chain. V gave up 0 bases and J gave up 1 base, with 12 bases separating them. The CDR3 is made up of 16 amino acids. CDR1 and CDR2 (germline): MNHEY, SVGAGI. Clones were read by immunoSEQ multiplex PCR, and TCRdb kept only the in-frame ones, dropping some. Here the sample spans hundreds of thousands of clones, around 90% being singletons. This sample was included in a study of blood T cell repertoires in COVID-19. The chain employs TRBV6-5 and TRBJ1-2; D remains unclear. This clonotype was sampled from a woman in her 30s who had recovered from COVID-19. Sequenced: PBMCs or T cells enriched from blood (not recorded which). This CDR3 reads CASSYSSAGSNYGYTF. CDR3 in DNA: TGTGCCAGCAGTTACTCGTCAGCCGGGAGTAACTATGGCTACACCTTC.